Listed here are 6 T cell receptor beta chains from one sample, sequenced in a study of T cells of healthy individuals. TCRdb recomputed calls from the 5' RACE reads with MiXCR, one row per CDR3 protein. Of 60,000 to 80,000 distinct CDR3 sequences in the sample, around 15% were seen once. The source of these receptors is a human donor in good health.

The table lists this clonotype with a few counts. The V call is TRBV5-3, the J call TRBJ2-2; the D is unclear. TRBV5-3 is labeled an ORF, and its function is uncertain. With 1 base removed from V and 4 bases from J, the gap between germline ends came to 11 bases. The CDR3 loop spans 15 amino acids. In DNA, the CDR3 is TGTGCCAGAAGCTTGCCGCCCACCGGCACCGGGGAGCTGTTTTTT. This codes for CARSLPPTGTGELFF.

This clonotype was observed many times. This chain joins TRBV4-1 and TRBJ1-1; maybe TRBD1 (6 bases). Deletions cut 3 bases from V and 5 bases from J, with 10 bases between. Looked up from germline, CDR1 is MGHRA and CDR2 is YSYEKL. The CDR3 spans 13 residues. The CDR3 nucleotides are TGCGCCAGCAGCCAGGGGGCTGGGACTGAAGCTTTCTTT. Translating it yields CASSQGAGTEAFF.

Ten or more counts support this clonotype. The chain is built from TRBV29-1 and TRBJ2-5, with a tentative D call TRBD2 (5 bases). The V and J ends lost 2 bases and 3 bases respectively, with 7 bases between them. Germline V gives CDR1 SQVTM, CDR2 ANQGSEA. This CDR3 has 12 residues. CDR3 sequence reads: CSVENGEETQYF. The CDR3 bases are TGCAGCGTTGAAAACGGGGAAGAGACCCAGTACTTC.

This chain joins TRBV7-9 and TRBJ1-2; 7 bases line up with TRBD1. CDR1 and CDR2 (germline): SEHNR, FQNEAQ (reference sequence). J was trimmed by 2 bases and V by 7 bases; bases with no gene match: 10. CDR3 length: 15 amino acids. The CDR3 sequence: CASKPMRQGNYGYTF. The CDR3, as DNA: TGTGCCAGCAAACCCATGAGACAGGGAAACTATGGCTACACCTTC. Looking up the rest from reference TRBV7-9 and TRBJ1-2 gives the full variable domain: DTGVSQNPRHKITKRGQNVTFRCDPISEHNRLYWYRQTLGQGPEFLTYFQNEAQLEKSRLLSDRFSAERPKGSFSTLEIQRTEQGDSAMYLCASKPMRQGNYGYTFGSGTRLTVV.

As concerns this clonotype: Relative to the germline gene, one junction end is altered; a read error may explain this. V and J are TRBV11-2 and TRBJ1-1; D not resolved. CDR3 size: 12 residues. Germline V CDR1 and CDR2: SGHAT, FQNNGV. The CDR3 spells CVSSREVAMAFF. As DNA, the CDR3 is TGTGTCAGCAGCCGGGAGGTTGCCATGGCTTTCTTT.

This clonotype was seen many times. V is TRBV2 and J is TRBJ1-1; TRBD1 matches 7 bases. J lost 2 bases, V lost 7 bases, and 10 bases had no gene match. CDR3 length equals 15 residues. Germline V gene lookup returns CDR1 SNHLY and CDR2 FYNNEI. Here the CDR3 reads CASKEQGVENTEAFF. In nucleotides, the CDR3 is TGTGCCAGCAAAGAGCAGGGGGTGGAAAACACTGAAGCTTTCTTT.